The rows below give T cell receptor beta chains drawn from one sample of a study of blood T cell repertoires in COVID-19. The assay was immunoSEQ multiplex PCR, and TCRdb's table has in-frame clones only and misses some. This sample yields tens of thousands of clones, of which 70% to 80% are seen a single time; roughly 2.4% belongs to the top ten. The sequenced material came from peripheral blood. These receptors were obtained from a man between 65 and 85 years old with COVID-19, enrolled during active disease. The CDR3 runs from the conserved cysteine through the conserved F or W. D genes are given only for firm matches. Only part of the rows carry a size: once, few, many, or a class if the clone is expanded.

d_call clone_size j_call v_call cdr3_nt cdr3_aa
TRBD2 few TRBJ2-7 TRBV9 TGTGCCAGCAGCGTAGGTAGCGGGAGGTCTTACGAGCAGTACTTC CASSVGSGRSYEQYF
TRBD2 NA TRBJ2-5 TRBV4-3 TGCGCCAGCAGCCAAGAAGGGACTAGCGGGAGTGGATTGGAGACCCAGTACTTC CASSQEGTSGSGLETQYF
NA NA TRBJ2-3 TRBV5-1 TGCGCCAGCAGTCAGCGGACCACAGATACGCAGTATTTT CASSQRTTDTQYF
TRBD1 NA TRBJ1-5 TRBV6-1 TGTGCCAGCAGTGGGCTAAACAGGGGCGCTAGCAATCAGCCCCAGCATTTT CASSGLNRGASNQPQHF
NA NA TRBJ1-1 TRBV28 TGTGCCAGCAGTCCAGGATGGGGAGTTGAAGCTTTCTTT CASSPGWGVEAFF
NA NA TRBJ1-2 TRBV6-1 TGTGCCAGCAGCCCCTCAGAAGGCTACACCTTC CASSPSEGYTF
NA NA TRBJ1-1 TRBV3-1/TRBV3-2 TGTGCCAGCAGCCGGGTGGGGGCGGGGAACACTGAAGCTTTCTTT CASSRVGAGNTEAFF
TRBD1 NA TRBJ2-7 TRBV4-2 TGTGCCAGCAGCCAAGCACAGGGGACCCTCTACGAGCAGTACTTC CASSQAQGTLYEQYF
NA NA TRBJ1-2 TRBV28 TGTGCCAGCAGCTATGACTGGACGGGAGCCTATGGCTACACCTTC CASSYDWTGAYGYTF
TRBD1 NA TRBJ1-2 TRBV28 TGTGCCAGCAGTACCGGGACAGGGGTCGGCTACACCTTC CASSTGTGVGYTF
NA NA TRBJ1-1 TRBV11-3 TGTGCCAGCAGCTTATCGGGGGATACTGAAGCTTTCTTT CASSLSGDTEAFF
TRBD2 NA TRBJ2-1 TRBV6-6 TGTGCCAGCAGAACCTCGGGGGGGGGCGGATTCGATGAGCAGTTCTTC CASRTSGGGGFDEQFF
TRBD2 NA TRBJ2-1 TRBV30 TGTGCCTGGACCGCGGTAGCGGGAGGGCCATTGTATGAGCAGTTCTTC CAWTAVAGGPLYEQFF
TRBD1 NA TRBJ2-2 TRBV11-1 TGTGCCAGCAGCCCCGGGACAGCGAACACCGGGGAGCTGTTTTTT CASSPGTANTGELFF
NA NA TRBJ1-3 TRBV28 TGTGCCAGCAGTTTCTCCCTTGGTACAGGAAACACCATATATTTT CASSFSLGTGNTIYF